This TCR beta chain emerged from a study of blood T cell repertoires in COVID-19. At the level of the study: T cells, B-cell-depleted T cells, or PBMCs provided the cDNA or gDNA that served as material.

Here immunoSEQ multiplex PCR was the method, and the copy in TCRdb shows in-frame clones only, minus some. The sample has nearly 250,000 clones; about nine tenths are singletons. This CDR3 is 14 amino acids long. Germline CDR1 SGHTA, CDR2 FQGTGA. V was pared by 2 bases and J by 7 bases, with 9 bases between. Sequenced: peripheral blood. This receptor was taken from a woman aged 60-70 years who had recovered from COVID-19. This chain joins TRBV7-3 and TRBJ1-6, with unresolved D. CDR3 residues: CASSLAGFNSPLHF. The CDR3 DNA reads TGTGCCAGCAGCTTAGCCGGGTTCAATTCACCCCTCCACTTT.